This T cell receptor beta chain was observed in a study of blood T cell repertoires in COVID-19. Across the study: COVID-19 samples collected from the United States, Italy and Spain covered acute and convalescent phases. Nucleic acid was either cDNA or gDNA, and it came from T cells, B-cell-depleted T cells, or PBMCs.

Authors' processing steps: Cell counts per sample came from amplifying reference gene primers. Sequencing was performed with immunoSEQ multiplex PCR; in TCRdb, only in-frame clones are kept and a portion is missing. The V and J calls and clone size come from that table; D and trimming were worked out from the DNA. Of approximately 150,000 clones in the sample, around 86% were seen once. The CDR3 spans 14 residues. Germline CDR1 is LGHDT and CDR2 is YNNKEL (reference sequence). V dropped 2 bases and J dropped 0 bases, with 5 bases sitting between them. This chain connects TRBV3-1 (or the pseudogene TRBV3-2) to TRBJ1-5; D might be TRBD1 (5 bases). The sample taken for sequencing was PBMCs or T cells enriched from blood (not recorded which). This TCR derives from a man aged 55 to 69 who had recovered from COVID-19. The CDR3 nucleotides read TGTGCCAGCAGCCAAAGGGGTAGCAATCAGCCCCAGCATTTT. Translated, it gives CASSQRGSNQPQHF.